This TCR beta chain was identified in a study of CXCR4 blockade with PD-1 therapy in pancreatic cancer. The study, taken as a whole, reports: Clone frequency correlated with its number of distinct nucleotide rearrangements.

The CDR3 is 16 amino acids. V was cut by 6 bases and J by 7 bases, with 21 bases left in between. CDR1 is LNHDA and CDR2 is SQIVND in the germline V gene (reference sequence). Concerning this clone: The antigen remains unidentified.

The table came from immunoSEQ multiplex PCR; TCRdb's copy has only in-frame clones and leaves some out. This table has 5,000 or so clones, around 50% appearing once. The sequencing input was tumor tissue. This clonotype was obtained from a human donor with pancreatic ductal adenocarcinoma. The chain has TRBV19 and TRBJ2-2; a possible D gene is TRBD1 (6 bases). The CDR3 is CASSKWGQTGYGELFF. CDR3 bases: TGTGCCAGTAGCAAATGGGGGCAGACCGGGTACGGGGAGCTGTTTTTT.